This TCR beta chain was documented in a study of blood T cell repertoires in COVID-19. Germline V gene sequence: CDR1 LGHNA, CDR2 YNFKEQ. The ends lost 1 base at V and 3 bases at J; junction bases unmatched: 8. The CDR3 totals 16 residues. Original processing methods: Counts of nucleated cells, estimated from reference gene primer amplification, were obtained. Assay: immunoSEQ multiplex PCR; the TCRdb copy retains only in-frame clones and omits some. The D gene and trimming were derived from the DNA, and the V and J assignments and clone size from that table. The repertoire holds some 340,000 clones, about 86% seen once, with about 3% in the top ten.

The specimen sequenced was peripheral blood. V gene TRBV4-2 combines with J gene TRBJ2-7, with 8 nucleotides matching TRBD1. This receptor was taken from a man aged 25 to 45 with active or convalescent COVID-19. For the CDR3, the DNA is TGTGCCAGCAGCCAAGCAGCCGGACAGGGCAGCTACGAGCAGTACTTC. Protein product: CASSQAAGQGSYEQYF.